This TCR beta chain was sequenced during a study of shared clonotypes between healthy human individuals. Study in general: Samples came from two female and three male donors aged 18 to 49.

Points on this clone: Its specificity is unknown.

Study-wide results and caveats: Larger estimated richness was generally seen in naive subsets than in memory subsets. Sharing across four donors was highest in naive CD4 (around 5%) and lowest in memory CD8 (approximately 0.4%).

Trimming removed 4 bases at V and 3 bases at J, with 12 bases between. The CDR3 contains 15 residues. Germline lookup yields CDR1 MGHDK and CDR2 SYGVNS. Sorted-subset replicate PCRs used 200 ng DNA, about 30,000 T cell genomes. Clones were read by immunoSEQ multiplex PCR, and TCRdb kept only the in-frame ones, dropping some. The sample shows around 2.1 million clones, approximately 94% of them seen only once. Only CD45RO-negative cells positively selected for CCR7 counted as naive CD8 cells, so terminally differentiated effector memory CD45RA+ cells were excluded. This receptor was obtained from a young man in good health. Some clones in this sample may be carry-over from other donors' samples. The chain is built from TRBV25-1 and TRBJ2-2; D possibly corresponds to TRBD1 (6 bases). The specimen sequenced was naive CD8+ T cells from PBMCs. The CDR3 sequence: CASSGWTEHTGELFF. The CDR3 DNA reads TGTGCCAGCAGTGGATGGACAGAGCACACCGGGGAGCTGTTTTTT.